This record looks at one TCR beta chain sequence and its context. This CDR3 has 19 residues. The germline CDR1 and CDR2 sequences are MNHNY and SVGAGI (reference sequence). The V and J ends lost 5 bases and 13 bases, in that order; junction bases with no gene match: 28. These data are taken from a study of blood T cell repertoires in COVID-19. As processed by the authors: Amplification of reference gene primers was used by the study to estimate nucleated cell counts. Assay: immunoSEQ multiplex PCR; the TCRdb copy retains only in-frame clones and omits some. The V and J calls and clone size are taken from that table; D and trimming were inferred from the DNA. The table has about 160,000 clones, around nine tenths seen once.

The source is a man aged 55 to 70 with active or convalescent COVID-19. The chain has TRBV6-6 and TRBJ1-4, with 7 bases lining up with TRBD1. Sequencing was carried out using peripheral blood. This CDR3 reads CASSRWGRGKTSNEKGLFF. DNA of the CDR3: TGTGCCAGCAGTCGATGGGGCAGGGGGAAAACTTCTAATGAAAAAGGACTGTTTTTT.